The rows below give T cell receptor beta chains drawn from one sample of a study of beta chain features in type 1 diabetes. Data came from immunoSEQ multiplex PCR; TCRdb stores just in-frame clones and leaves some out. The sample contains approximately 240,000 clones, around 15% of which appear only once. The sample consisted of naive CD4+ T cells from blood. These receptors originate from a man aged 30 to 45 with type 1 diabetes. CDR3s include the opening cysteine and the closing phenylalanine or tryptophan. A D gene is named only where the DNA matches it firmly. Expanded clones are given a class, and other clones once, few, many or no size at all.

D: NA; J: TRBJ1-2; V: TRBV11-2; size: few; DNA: TGTGCCAGCAGCTTAGACCGGGTGTTTGGCTACACCTTC; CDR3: CASSLDRVFGYTF
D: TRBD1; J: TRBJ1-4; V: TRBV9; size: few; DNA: TGTGCCAGCAGCCCAACAGGGGGCAGGGGTGAAAAACTGTTTTTT; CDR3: CASSPTGGRGEKLFF
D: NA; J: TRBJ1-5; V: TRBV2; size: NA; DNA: TGTGCCAGCAGTAGGGCTGTGGGGACCAATCAGCCCCAGCATTTT; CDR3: CASSRAVGTNQPQHF
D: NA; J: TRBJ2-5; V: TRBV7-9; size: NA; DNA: TGTGCCAGCAGCTCGGCCGGGGGAGAGACCCAGTACTTC; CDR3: CASSSAGGETQYF
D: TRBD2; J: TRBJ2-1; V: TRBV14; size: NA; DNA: TGTGCCAGCAGCCAGGGACTAGCGGGAGGCTTCTCCTACAATGAGCAGTTCTTC; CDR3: CASSQGLAGGFSYNEQFF
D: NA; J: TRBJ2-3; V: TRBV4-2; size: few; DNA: TGTGCCAGCAGCCAAGATCAGAAAAGCACAGATACGCAGTATTTT; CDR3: CASSQDQKSTDTQYF
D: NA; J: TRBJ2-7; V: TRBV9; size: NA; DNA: TGTGCCAGCAGCGTAGGAGCGGCAGGGGTCAACTACGAGCAGTACTTC; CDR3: CASSVGAAGVNYEQYF
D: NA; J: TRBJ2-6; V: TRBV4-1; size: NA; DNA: TGCGCCAGCAGCCAATCACAACAGGGTCCGTTTGGCGGGGCCAACGTCCTGACTTTC; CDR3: CASSQSQQGPFGGANVLTF
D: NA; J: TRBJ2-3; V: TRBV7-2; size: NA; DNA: TGTGCCAGCAGCAGAACAGGGTCAGATACGCAGTATTTT; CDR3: CASSRTGSDTQYF
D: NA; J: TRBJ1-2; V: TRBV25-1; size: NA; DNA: TGTGCCAGCAGTGTTGCGGAATCAAATGGCTACACCTTC; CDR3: CASSVAESNGYTF
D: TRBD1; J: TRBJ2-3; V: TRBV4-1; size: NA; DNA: TGCGCCAGCAGCCTCCAGGGGGCAGGCACAGATACGCAGTATTTT; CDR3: CASSLQGAGTDTQYF
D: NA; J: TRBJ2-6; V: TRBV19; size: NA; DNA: TGTGCCAGTAGTATAGAAGGGGCTGGGGCCAACGTCCTGACTTTC; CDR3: CASSIEGAGANVLTF
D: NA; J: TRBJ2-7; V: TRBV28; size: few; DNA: TGTGCCAGCAGGGACAGTGGCTACGAGCAGTACTTC; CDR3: CASRDSGYEQYF
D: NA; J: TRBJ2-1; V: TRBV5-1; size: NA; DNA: TGCGCCAGCAGCCCTCGAAACTACAATGAGCAGTTCTTC; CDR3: CASSPRNYNEQFF
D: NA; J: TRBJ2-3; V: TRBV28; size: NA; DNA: TGTGCCAGCAGACTTACAAGCACAGATACGCAGTATTTT; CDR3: CASRLTSTDTQYF
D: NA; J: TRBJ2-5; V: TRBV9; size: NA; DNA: TGTGCCAGCAGCCCCCCCCAACCCCTAATGGGAGAGACCCAGTACTTC; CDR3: CASSPPQPLMGETQYF
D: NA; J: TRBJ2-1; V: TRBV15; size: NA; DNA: TGTGCCACCAGCAGTTACGGACAGCCGCAGTTCTTC; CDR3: CATSSYGQPQFF
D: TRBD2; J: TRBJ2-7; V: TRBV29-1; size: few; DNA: TGCAGCACGAGACTAGCGACAAGCTCCTACGAGCAGTACTTC; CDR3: CSTRLATSSYEQYF
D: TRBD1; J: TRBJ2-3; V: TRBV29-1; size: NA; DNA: TGCAGCGTTGGGGGACAGGGTCCGGATACGCAGTATTTT; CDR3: CSVGGQGPDTQYF
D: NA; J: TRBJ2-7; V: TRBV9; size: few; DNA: TGTGCCAGCAGCCCTCAGGGCTCCTACGAGCAGTACTTC; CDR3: CASSPQGSYEQYF
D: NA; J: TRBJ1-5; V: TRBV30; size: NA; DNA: TGTGCCTGGTCTCCCATGGGGAATAGCAATCAGCCCCAGCATTTT; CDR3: CAWSPMGNSNQPQHF
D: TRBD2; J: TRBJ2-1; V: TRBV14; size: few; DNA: TGTGCCAGCAGGACTAGCGGGAGTTTAAACTACAATGAGCAGTTCTTC; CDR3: CASRTSGSLNYNEQFF
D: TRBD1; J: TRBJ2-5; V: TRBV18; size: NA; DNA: TGTGCCAGCTCACCCATCGGACAGGGGGCCGGGGAGACCCAGTACTTC; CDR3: CASSPIGQGAGETQYF
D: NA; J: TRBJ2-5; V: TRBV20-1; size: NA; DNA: TGCAGTGCTAGACAAGAGACCCAGTACTTC; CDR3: CSARQETQYF
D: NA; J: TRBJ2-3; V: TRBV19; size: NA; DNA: TGTGCCAGTAGTATGCGACACGCTTCTTCAGATACGCAGTATTTT; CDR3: CASSMRHASSDTQYF
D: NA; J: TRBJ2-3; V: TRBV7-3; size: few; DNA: TGTGCCAGCAGCCCCAAGCGGGCCACAGATACGCAGTATTTT; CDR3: CASSPKRATDTQYF
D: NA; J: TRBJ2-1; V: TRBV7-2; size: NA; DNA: TGTGCCAGCAGCTTAGTGAGGAATGAGCAGTTCTTC; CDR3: CASSLVRNEQFF
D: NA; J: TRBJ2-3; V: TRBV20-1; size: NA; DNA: TGCAGTGCTAGAGCCCGAGATACGCAGTATTTT; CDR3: CSARARDTQYF